This T cell receptor beta chain stems from a study of blood T cell repertoires in COVID-19. Whole-study context: Spain, Italy and the United States supplied samples that represented acute and convalescent COVID-19. T cells, B-cell-depleted T cells, or PBMCs supplied cDNA or gDNA.

Authors' analysis steps: Researchers report that nucleated cell counts were estimated from reference gene primer amplification. Measured with immunoSEQ multiplex PCR; TCRdb has only the in-frame clones, and not every one. The DNA gave D and trimming, while V, J and clone size come from that table. Among 80,000 to 90,000 clones listed, around 86% were seen once. Germline V lookup: CDR1 SGHRS, CDR2 YFSETQ. The CDR3 has 15 amino acids. V shed 6 bases, J shed 4 bases, and the junction held 12 bases outside the gene matches. The sequence came from a woman in her 70s with acute or convalescent COVID-19. Specimen: peripheral blood. The chain has TRBV5-1 and TRBJ1-1; 7 bases line up with TRBD1. For the CDR3, the DNA is TGCGCCAGCAACACATTACAGGGGACGGGCACTGAAGCTTTCTTT. Its protein product is CASNTLQGTGTEAFF.